The sequence of this TCR beta chain was determined in a study of cytomegalovirus exposure and HLA in healthy donors. The CDR3 is 15 amino acids. CDR1 MNHNS and CDR2 SASEGT come from the germline V gene. The ends lost 11 bases at V and 2 bases at J; junction bases unmatched: 15. Notes on the study in general: Most CMV-associated TCR beta chains were later found to appear HLA-restricted.

Details on this clone: Its cognate antigen is unknown.

This PCR relied on a set of 60 Vbeta primers and 13 Jbeta primers. Profiled with immunoSEQ multiplex PCR; TCRdb holds only in-frame clones, not every one. Here the sample table reports about 37,000 clones. J is TRBJ2-7 and V is TRBV6-1, with TRBD1 identical over 7 bases. The receptor comes from a human donor in good health. Sample: PBMCs. Written as DNA, the CDR3 is TGTGCCCTACAACATCGGGACAGCCTCGCCTACGAGCAGTACTTC. Protein product: CALQHRDSLAYEQYF.